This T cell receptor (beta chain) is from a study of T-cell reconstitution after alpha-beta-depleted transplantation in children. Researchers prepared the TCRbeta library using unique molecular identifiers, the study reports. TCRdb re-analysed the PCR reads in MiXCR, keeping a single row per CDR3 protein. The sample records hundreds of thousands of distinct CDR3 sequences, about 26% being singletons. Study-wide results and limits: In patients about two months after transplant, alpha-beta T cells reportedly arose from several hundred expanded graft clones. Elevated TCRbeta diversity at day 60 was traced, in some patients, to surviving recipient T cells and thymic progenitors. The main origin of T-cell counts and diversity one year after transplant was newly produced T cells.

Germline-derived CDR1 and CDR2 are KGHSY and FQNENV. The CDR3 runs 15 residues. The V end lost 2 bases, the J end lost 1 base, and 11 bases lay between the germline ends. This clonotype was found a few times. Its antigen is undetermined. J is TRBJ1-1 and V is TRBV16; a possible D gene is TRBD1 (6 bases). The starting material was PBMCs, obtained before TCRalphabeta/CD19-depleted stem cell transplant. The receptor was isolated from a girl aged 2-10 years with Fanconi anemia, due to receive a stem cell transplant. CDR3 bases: TGTGCCAGCAGCCAAGCACAGGGTTCGAACACTGAAGCTTTCTTT. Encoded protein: CASSQAQGSNTEAFF.